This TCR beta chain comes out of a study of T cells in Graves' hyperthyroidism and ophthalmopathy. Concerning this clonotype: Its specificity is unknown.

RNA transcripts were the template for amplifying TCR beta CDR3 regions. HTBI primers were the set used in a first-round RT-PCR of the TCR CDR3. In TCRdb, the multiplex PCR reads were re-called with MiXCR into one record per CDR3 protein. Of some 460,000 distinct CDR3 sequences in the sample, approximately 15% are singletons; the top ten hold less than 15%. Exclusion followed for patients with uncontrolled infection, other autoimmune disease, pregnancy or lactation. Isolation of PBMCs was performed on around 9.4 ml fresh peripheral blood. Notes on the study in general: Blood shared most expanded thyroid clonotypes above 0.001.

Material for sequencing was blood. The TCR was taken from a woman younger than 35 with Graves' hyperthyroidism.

CDR3 bases: TGTGCCAGCAGTGACGGGGTTGCGAACTATGGCTACACCTTC. This encodes CASSDGVANYGYTF. The chain couples TRBV25-1 to TRBJ1-2; D not resolved. Germline V CDR1 and CDR2: MGHDK, SYGVNS. This CDR3 has 14 amino acids. V lost 3 bases to trimming and J lost 2 bases, with 10 bases between them.